The clone carrying this T cell receptor (beta chain) was seen more than once but under ten times. Its target is not known. This entry is derived from a study of T cell repertoires in cytomegalovirus infection. On the study more broadly: Indicated by public TCR beta signatures were CMV infection and matching HLA type.

Per germline, CDR1 SEHNR and CDR2 FQNEAQ (reference sequence). V lost 6 bases and J lost 8; bases outside the gene matches: 7. The CDR3 totals 14 residues. One entry per CDR3 protein results from TCRdb running MiXCR on the reads. Of hundreds of thousands of distinct CDR3 sequences in the sample, about 33% are singletons; the top ten hold roughly 18%. V gene TRBV7-9 combines with J gene TRBJ1-4, with 9 bases matching TRBD1. The starting material was cultured PBMCs, obtained from culture after CMV antigen stimulation. This TCR was sampled from a human donor in good health (CMV status not recorded). Some clones in this sample may be carry-over from other donors' samples. The CDR3 loop is CASRRTGGREKLFF. The CDR3 DNA follows: TGTGCCAGCAGGCGTACAGGGGGCAGGGAAAAACTGTTTTTT.